These 30 T cell receptor beta chains came from one sample sequenced in a study of neoadjuvant nivolumab and ipilimumab in lung cancer. The repertoire was sequenced with immunoSEQ multiplex PCR; TCRdb's copy has only in-frame clones and lacks some. The table records about 12,000 clones, about 94% of them present only once. This sample comprised peripheral blood, obtained after neoadjuvant nivolumab, alone or with ipilimumab, at or shortly before surgery. Source of these receptors: an adult with non-small cell lung cancer.

This clone was detected only a few times. The chain carries TRBV6-4 and TRBJ2-1, with 10 bases that match TRBD2. CDR3 length: 18 residues. The trim removed 4 bases at V and 10 bases at J, leaving 19 bases unmatched. The germline gives CDR1 MRHNA, CDR2 SNTAGT. The CDR3 DNA reads as TGTGCCAGCAGTGGGGGGGCTACCGGGACTAGCGAAGCCTCGGAGCAGTTCTTC. Translation: CASSGGATGTSEASEQFF.

CDR3 DNA sequence: TGTGCCTGGAGTTCAGACTACAATCAGCCCCAGCATTTT. Its protein is CAWSSDYNQPQHF. This chain uses TRBV30 with TRBJ1-5; no definite D call. Germline values: CDR1 GTSNPN, CDR2 SVGIG (reference sequence). CDR3 length: 13 amino acids. V was clipped by 2 bases and J by 3 bases, with 8 bases between them.

The rearrangement links TRBV6-4 to TRBJ2-3, with TRBD2 matching over 11 bases. Germline assignment: CDR1 MRHNA and CDR2 SNTAGT. V lost 4 bases and J lost 0; bases outside the gene matches: 0. The CDR3 covers 15 residues. This chain's CDR3 is CASSGLAGSTDTQYF. CDR3 nucleotides: TGTGCCAGCAGTGGACTAGCGGGGAGCACAGATACGCAGTATTTT.

This rearrangement joins TRBV9 to TRBJ2-7; D not certain. Trimming stripped 0 bases from V and 3 bases from J, with 16 bases between. In germline, CDR1 is SGDLS, CDR2 YYNGEE. The length of the CDR3 is 16 residues. CDR3 region: CASSVGWADHNYEQYF. The CDR3 nucleotides are TGTGCCAGCAGCGTAGGTTGGGCAGACCACAACTACGAGCAGTACTTC.

DNA of the CDR3: TGTGCCTGGAGTTTAGCGGGCGGGACAGATACGCAGTATTTT. Encoded protein: CAWSLAGGTDTQYF. The V and J genes are TRBV30 and TRBJ2-3; 7 bases agree with TRBD2. Per germline, CDR1 GTSNPN and CDR2 SVGIG (reference sequence). Losses at the gene ends were 2 bases for V and 3 bases for J; bases not matched to a gene: 5. The CDR3 has 14 amino acids.

The chain is built from TRBV9 and TRBJ1-2, with D hard to call. Trimming pared 0 bases from V and 3 bases from J, leaving 9 bases between. The germline CDR1 and CDR2 sequences are SGDLS and YYNGEE. This CDR3 spans 14 amino acids. The DNA for the CDR3 is TGTGCCAGCAGCGTAGCAACAGATTACTATGGCTACACCTTC. This encodes CASSVATDYYGYTF.

The V gene is TRBV7-2, the J gene TRBJ1-5, with D hard to call. The CDR3 extends over 13 amino acids. The germline CDR1 and CDR2 sequences are SGHTA and FQGNSA. Trimming shortened V by 1 base and J by 5 bases, and 6 bases separated the two germline ends. The DNA for the CDR3 is TGTGCCAGCAGCTTAGGGTGGGATCAGCCCCAGCATTTT. Translation gives CASSLGWDQPQHF.

The J gene is TRBJ2-7, the V gene TRBV5-1; 10 positions agree with TRBD1. Germline V CDR1 and CDR2: SGHRS, YFSETQ. The CDR3 covers 15 residues. Trimming at V came to 4 bases and at J to 4 bases, leaving 8 bases not matched to a gene. CDR3 protein: CASSPQGTGVYEQYF. CDR3 coding DNA: TGCGCCAGCAGCCCGCAGGGGACAGGGGTGTACGAGCAGTACTTC.

V gene TRBV7-9 combines with J gene TRBJ2-6, with TRBD1 identical over 8 bases. Germline V gene data show CDR1 as SEHNR and CDR2 as FQNEAQ (reference sequence). The V segment lost 4 bases and the J segment 1 base; nucleotides outside the gene matches: 3. The CDR3 has 16 amino acids. In DNA form, the CDR3 reads TGTGCCAGCAGCTGGAGACAGGGGTCTGGGGCCAACGTCCTGACTTTC. It is translated as CASSWRQGSGANVLTF.

The chain carries TRBV5-1 and TRBJ1-1, with D unresolved. The V gene lost 0 bases and the J gene lost 0 bases, with 9 bases spanning the gap. The CDR3 covers 15 residues. The germline V gene encodes CDR1 SGHRS and CDR2 YFSETQ. CDR3 sequence reads: CASSLDSNMNTEAFF. Here the CDR3 DNA reads TGCGCCAGCAGCTTGGACAGCAACATGAACACTGAAGCTTTCTTT.

This clone was counted once. The chain links TRBV25-1 to TRBJ2-2; D uncertain. The CDR3 sequence is 14 residues long. Trimming removed 2 bases at V and 8 bases at J, with 12 bases between. Germline V gene lookup returns CDR1 MGHDK and CDR2 SYGVNS. The CDR3 is CASSETGDMGELFF. The CDR3 DNA is TGTGCCAGCAGTGAAACTGGGGATATGGGGGAGCTGTTTTTT.

V and J are TRBV2 and TRBJ1-2, with 8 bases fitting TRBD1. Germline V gene sequence: CDR1 SNHLY, CDR2 FYNNEI. The CDR3 totals 14 residues. With V trimmed by 10 bases and J by 4 bases, 11 bases remained unmatched. The CDR3 region has the DNA TGTGCCACCCAGGGGGACAGGCAGTTCTATGGCTACACCTTC. This gives the protein CATQGDRQFYGYTF.

This clone was recorded only once. The V gene is TRBV28, the J gene TRBJ1-1; no firm D call. The CDR3 spans 10 residues. Germline V gives CDR1 MDHEN, CDR2 SYDVKM. Deletions cut 7 bases from V and 3 bases from J, with 3 bases between. The CDR3 sequence is CASKDTEAFF. The CDR3 DNA reads as TGTGCCAGCAAGGACACTGAAGCTTTCTTT.

The chain recombines TRBV7-2 with TRBJ2-7; a weak D match, TRBD1 (5 bases). This CDR3 has 13 residues. From germline, CDR1 is SGHTA and CDR2 FQGNSA. Trimming took off 5 bases at V and 4 bases at J, with 12 bases between the two ends. CDR3 residues: CASSPLTGYEQYF. The CDR3 bases are TGTGCCAGCAGCCCTTTAACAGGTTACGAGCAGTACTTC. Full variable domain (missing parts from reference TRBV7-2 and TRBJ2-7): GAGVSQSPSNKVTEKGKDVELRCDPISGHTALYWYRQSLGQGLEFLIYFQGNSAPDKSGLPSDRFSAERTGGSVSTLTIQRTQQEDSAVYLCASSPLTGYEQYFGPGTRLTVT.

V and J are TRBV18 and TRBJ2-7; TRBD1 might be the D (5 bases). V lost 2 bases to trimming and J lost 3 bases, with 11 bases between them. Per germline, CDR1 KGHSH and CDR2 LQKENI. This CDR3 is 14 amino acids long. CDR3 in amino acids: CASSPYQDNYEQYF. The CDR3 DNA reads as TGTGCCAGCTCACCATACCAGGACAACTACGAGCAGTACTTC.

The V call is TRBV10-3, the J call TRBJ2-7, with 12 bases fitting TRBD1. The CDR3 length is 16 residues. Germline loops: CDR1 ENHRY, CDR2 SYGVKD. After removal of 3 bases from V and 0 bases from J, the junction contained 3 bases not matched to a gene. Written as DNA, the CDR3 is TGTGCCATCAGTGATCCGGGACAGGGGGCCTCCTACGAGCAGTACTTC. Protein sequence: CAISDPGQGASYEQYF.

This rearrangement joins TRBV6-1 to TRBJ2-7, with D possibly being TRBD1 or TRBD2 (5 bases each). CDR1 and CDR2 from the germline V gene are MNHNS and SASEGT. The V gene lost 2 bases and the J gene lost 0 bases, with 11 bases spanning the gap. This CDR3 has 15 amino acids. Here the CDR3 DNA reads TGTGCCAGCAGTGAAATGTGGGGGACCTCCTACGAGCAGTACTTC. This encodes CASSEMWGTSYEQYF.

This chain uses TRBV20-1 with TRBJ2-1; TRBD2 is a possible D gene (7 bases). Looked up from germline, CDR1 is DFQATT and CDR2 is SNEGSKA (reference sequence). Trimming cost V 6 bases and J 7 bases, with 10 bases left between them. The CDR3 runs to 11 residues. CDR3 nucleotide sequence: TGCAGTGCGGGGAGGGGGAATGAGCAGTTCTTC. Encoded protein: CSAGRGNEQFF.

The chain couples TRBV4-1 to TRBJ2-7, with D tentatively TRBD2 (5 bases). Deletions cut 2 bases from V and 6 bases from J, with 20 bases between. CDR3 size: 16 residues. Germline V gene lookup returns CDR1 MGHRA and CDR2 YSYEKL. Here the CDR3 DNA reads TGCGCCAGCAGCCAAAAAGTCTTACTAGATATAGGCGAGCAGTACTTC. This gives the protein CASSQKVLLDIGEQYF.

This chain uses TRBV9 with TRBJ2-3; D possibly corresponds to TRBD1 (5 bases). Deletions cut 0 bases from V and 2 bases from J, with 10 bases between. This CDR3 contains 15 residues. Germline V gene lookup returns CDR1 SGDLS and CDR2 YYNGEE. In DNA form, the CDR3 reads TGTGCCAGCAGCGTAGACAGGAGACTCACAGATACGCAGTATTTT. Translation: CASSVDRRLTDTQYF.

This clone came up once. The chain employs TRBV4-2 and TRBJ2-7, with unresolved D. Germline loops: CDR1 LGHNA, CDR2 YNFKEQ. This CDR3 spans 16 amino acids. V lost 0 bases to trimming and J lost 2 bases, with 14 bases between them. The CDR3, as DNA: TGTGCCAGCAGCCAAGAGGAAATACCGCCGGCCTACGAGCAGTACTTC. Its translation is CASSQEEIPPAYEQYF.

This chain joins TRBV27 and TRBJ1-5, with D hard to call. Trimming removed 6 bases from V and 2 bases from J, with 17 bases in between. The germline gives CDR1 MNHEY, CDR2 SMNVEV (reference sequence). The CDR3 sequence is 16 residues long. CDR3 protein: CASRNRASTGNQPQHF. CDR3 bases: TGTGCCAGCAGGAACCGGGCATCCACCGGCAATCAGCCCCAGCATTTT.

This chain links TRBV30 with TRBJ1-2; D is unclear. CDR3 length equals 13 residues. Trimming took 2 bases from V and 5 from J, leaving 12 bases between them. Germline CDR1 reads GTSNPN; CDR2 reads SVGIG (reference sequence). DNA of the CDR3: TGTGCCTGGAGTTCGCGGCGTATATATGGCTACACCTTC. Translated, it gives CAWSSRRIYGYTF.

This clone was seen a single time. V usage is TRBV18 and J usage is TRBJ2-5; no clear D. Germline V gene data show CDR1 as KGHSH and CDR2 as LQKENI. The CDR3 runs 11 residues. The V end lost 5 bases, the J end lost 3 bases, and 4 bases lay between the germline ends. CDR3 region: CASSGKETQYF. The CDR3 coding sequence is TGTGCCAGCTCAGGAAAAGAGACCCAGTACTTC.

The rearrangement links TRBV18 to TRBJ1-1; a weak D match, TRBD1 (6 bases). The CDR3 covers 13 residues. The germline V gene encodes CDR1 KGHSH and CDR2 LQKENI. Trimming removed 4 bases from V and 1 base from J, with 7 bases in between. The CDR3 coding sequence is TGTGCCAGCTCACAGGGGGAGAACACTGAAGCTTTCTTT. Translating it yields CASSQGENTEAFF.

This clone was observed a single time. The chain uses TRBV7-2 and TRBJ1-4; D remains ambiguous. The V end lost 3 bases, the J end lost 5 bases, and 10 bases lay between the germline ends. The CDR3 has 14 residues. CDR1 and CDR2 from the germline V gene are SGHTA and FQGNSA. The CDR3 protein is CASSFLFGNEKLFF. As DNA, the CDR3 is TGTGCCAGCAGCTTCTTATTTGGCAATGAAAAACTGTTTTTT.

The V gene is TRBV4-2, the J gene TRBJ1-2, with 7 positions matching TRBD1. The CDR3 sequence is 14 residues long. The V gene end was trimmed by 0 bases and the J gene end by 4 bases; junction bases not matched to a gene: 2. The V gene's germline CDR1 is LGHNA and CDR2 YNFKEQ. The CDR3 sequence is CASSQDAGGYGYTF. The CDR3 nucleotides read TGTGCCAGCAGCCAAGATGCAGGGGGCTATGGCTACACCTTC.

The CDR3 DNA reads TGTGCCAGCAGCGTAATGGGGGCACACTCCTACAATGAGCAGTTCTTC. This translates into CASSVMGAHSYNEQFF. The rearrangement joins TRBV9 to TRBJ2-1; possibly TRBD1 for D (6 bases). CDR1 and CDR2 (germline): SGDLS, YYNGEE. The CDR3 runs to 16 residues. Trimming stripped 1 base from V and 0 bases from J, with 11 bases between.

The chain recombines TRBV28 with TRBJ1-2; D unclear. In germline, CDR1 is MDHEN, CDR2 SYDVKM. The CDR3 spans 12 residues. Trimming pared 6 bases from V and 6 bases from J, leaving 11 bases between. CDR3 region: CASRSMVDGYTF. The CDR3 nucleotides read TGTGCCAGCAGGTCAATGGTAGATGGCTACACCTTC.

The chain joins TRBV9 to TRBJ2-2, with TRBD2 matching 7 bases. The V segment lost 0 bases and the J segment 5 bases; nucleotides outside the gene matches: 7. The CDR3 extends over 16 amino acids. Germline V gives CDR1 SGDLS, CDR2 YYNGEE. CDR3 sequence reads: CASSVGSSGETGELFF. The CDR3 nucleotides are TGTGCCAGCAGCGTAGGATCCAGCGGGGAAACCGGGGAGCTGTTTTTT.